A selection of T cell receptor beta chains follows, all from one sample in a study of blood T cell repertoires in COVID-19. TCRdb's copy holds only in-frame clones and misses some; the assay was immunoSEQ multiplex PCR. The table has about 260,000 clones, around nine tenths seen once. The material sequenced was peripheral blood. The receptors originated from a man in his forties who had recovered from COVID-19. The conserved cysteine and the conserved F or W are not part of the CDR3 here.

J gene: TRBJ1-1
CDR3 length: 12
V gene: TRBV9
CDR3 protein: ASSSQGARGEAF

J gene: TRBJ1-6
CDR3 length: 14
V gene: TRBV30
CDR3 protein: AWRAVLSSYNSPLH

J gene: TRBJ1-1
CDR3 length: 14
V gene: TRBV12-5
CDR3 protein: ASGLVVGAGGLEAF

J gene: TRBJ2-1
CDR3 length: 17
V gene: TRBV5-1
CDR3 protein: ASNRWTSGRGAPYNEQF

J gene: TRBJ1-2
CDR3 length: 12
V gene: TRBV6-5
CDR3 protein: ASSRRRGMDGYT

J gene: TRBJ1-2
CDR3 length: 12
V gene: TRBV4-1
CDR3 protein: ASSQDFGVAGYT

J gene: TRBJ1-2
CDR3 length: 15
V gene: TRBV4-2
CDR3 protein: ASSQVDRELPRDGYT

J gene: TRBJ2-7
CDR3 length: 13
V gene: TRBV6-5
CDR3 protein: ASYTGDRGPYEQY

J gene: TRBJ2-4
CDR3 length: 12
V gene: TRBV9
CDR3 protein: ASSVQGGLDIQY

J gene: TRBJ1-5
CDR3 length: 11
V gene: TRBV15
CDR3 protein: ATSRGVNQPQH

J gene: TRBJ2-5
CDR3 length: 15
V gene: TRBV27
CDR3 protein: ASSLSAGLRYQETQY

J gene: TRBJ2-3
CDR3 length: 17
V gene: TRBV12-2
CDR3 protein: ASRLGIASCPGGTDTQY

J gene: TRBJ2-7
CDR3 length: 10
V gene: TRBV29-1
CDR3 protein: SGWGGRDEQY

J gene: TRBJ2-3
CDR3 length: 13
V gene: TRBV5-1
CDR3 protein: ASSGERVGTDTQY

J gene: TRBJ2-2
CDR3 length: 12
V gene: TRBV5-4
CDR3 protein: ASSLARNTGELF

J gene: TRBJ2-7
CDR3 length: 10
V gene: TRBV7-8
CDR3 protein: ASSLVSSEQY

J gene: TRBJ1-2
CDR3 length: 13
V gene: TRBV5-1
CDR3 protein: ASSLNAGGSYGYT